The clone carrying this TCR beta chain is medium-sized in the sample. Multiplex touch-down PCR with TRB-A/B primers amplified rearranged V-D-J TRB sequences. TCRdb reanalysed the multiplex PCR reads using MiXCR and keeps one entry per CDR3 protein. The data hold 9,500 to 13,000 distinct CDR3 sequences, with over 30% observed a single time. The entry originates in a study of T cell repertoires in aging, cancer and after chemotherapy. Study-wide context: Over several months to years, re-sampled healthy donor repertoires clearly shared clones.

The CDR3 has 18 residues. Germline V gene lookup returns CDR1 SQVTM and CDR2 ANQGSEA. Trimming pared 2 bases from V and 0 bases from J, leaving 20 bases between. Amplification of TCR beta used genomic DNA extracted from peripheral blood. Sequencing was done on a sample of blood. The receptor was isolated from a human donor in good health. V is TRBV29-1 and J is TRBJ2-1; possible D gene TRBD1, 5 bases. CDR3 in DNA: TGCAGCGTTGAAAAGTCCCAGGGCCCTTTTAGCTCCTACAATGAGCAGTTCTTC. This translates into CSVEKSQGPFSSYNEQFF.